A single sample gave rise to the 24 T cell receptor beta chains below, sequenced in a study of blood T cell repertoires in COVID-19. The method was immunoSEQ multiplex PCR; TCRdb's version includes in-frame clones alone and lacks a portion of them. The table has fewer than 150,000 clones, around 87% seen once. Sequencing was carried out using peripheral blood. These receptors all stem from a woman aged 35 to 49 with acute or convalescent COVID-19.

The chain links TRBV20-1 to TRBJ2-7, with a possible D match to TRBD1 (5 bases). From germline, CDR1 is DFQATT and CDR2 SNEGSKA (reference sequence). V was clipped by 3 bases and J by 0 bases, with 21 bases between them. The length of the CDR3 is 17 residues. CDR3 residues: CSASLGPRLQGSYEQYF. CDR3 nucleotide sequence: TGCAGTGCTAGTTTAGGCCCCAGGCTGCAGGGCTCCTACGAGCAGTACTTC.

V and J are TRBV2 and TRBJ2-1; 13 bases fit TRBD2. This CDR3 spans 15 amino acids. Germline V gene sequence: CDR1 SNHLY, CDR2 FYNNEI. Trimming at V came to 11 bases and at J to 9 bases, leaving 13 bases not matched to a gene. The chain's CDR3 is CAVKKTSGGFGEQFF. CDR3 DNA sequence: TGTGCCGTCAAGAAGACTAGCGGGGGGTTCGGTGAGCAGTTCTTC.

This sequence joins TRBV5-1 and TRBJ2-1; 11 bases agree with TRBD1. The junction had 11 bases not matched to a gene; V was cut back by 4 bases and J by 2 bases. This CDR3 comprises 18 residues. The V gene's germline CDR1 is SGHRS and CDR2 YFSETQ. As DNA, the CDR3 is TGCGCCAGCAGCCCCAGTCGAGGGACAGGGGGTCCCTACAATGAGCAGTTCTTC. Its translation is CASSPSRGTGGPYNEQFF.

The V gene is TRBV18, the J gene TRBJ1-3, with 7 bases matching TRBD1. The CDR3 length is 16 residues. Looked up from germline, CDR1 is KGHSH and CDR2 is LQKENI. The V and J ends lost 2 bases and 2 bases, in that order; junction bases with no gene match: 6. CDR3 protein: CASSPSRQGTGNTIYF. In nucleotides, the CDR3 is TGTGCCAGCTCACCATCACGACAGGGCACTGGAAACACCATATATTTT. The full variable domain, with the rest looked up from reference TRBV18 and TRBJ1-3, is NAGVMQNPRHLVRRRGQEARLRCSPMKGHSHVYWYRQLPEEGLKFMVYLQKENIIDESGMPKERFSAEFPKEGPSILRIQQVVRGDSAAYFCASSPSRQGTGNTIYFGEGSWLTVV.

This chain links TRBV6-5 with TRBJ1-2; D is undetermined. Trimming pared 6 bases from V and 1 base from J, leaving 9 bases between. This CDR3 spans 13 amino acids. Germline V gene lookup returns CDR1 MNHEY and CDR2 SVGAGI. The CDR3 reads CASSLRNNYGYTF. CDR3 coding DNA: TGTGCCAGCAGCCTCAGGAATAACTATGGCTACACCTTC.

This chain links TRBV18 with TRBJ2-7; 9 positions match TRBD1. The CDR3 runs 16 residues. The V gene end was trimmed by 3 bases and the J gene end by 0 bases; junction bases not matched to a gene: 6. Germline values: CDR1 KGHSH, CDR2 LQKENI. This chain's CDR3 is CASSPAGTGSSYEQYF. In DNA, the CDR3 is TGTGCCAGCTCACCGGCCGGGACAGGGAGCTCCTACGAGCAGTACTTC.

The genes are TRBV6-5 and TRBJ1-1; D is possibly TRBD1 (5 bases). From germline, CDR1 is MNHEY and CDR2 SVGAGI. This CDR3 has 13 residues. Trimming pared 6 bases from V and 9 bases from J, leaving 17 bases between. This CDR3 reads CASRNRDYRQAFF. For the CDR3, the DNA is TGTGCCAGCAGGAACCGGGACTACCGGCAAGCTTTCTTT.

This chain joins TRBV7-3 and TRBJ1-2; D perhaps matches TRBD1 (5 bases). The CDR3 is 14 amino acids. Germline V lookup: CDR1 SGHTA, CDR2 FQGTGA. Trimming took 0 bases from V and 4 from J, leaving 9 bases between them. The CDR3 region has the DNA TGTGCCAGCAGCTTAACAGGGGATGGCTATGGCTACACCTTC. Its protein is CASSLTGDGYGYTF.

This chain uses TRBV14 with TRBJ1-2; D gene uncertain. The CDR3 sequence is 14 residues long. The germline V and J ends were trimmed by 0 bases and 7 bases, with 12 bases remaining between them. Germline loops: CDR1 SGHDN, CDR2 FVKESK. This CDR3 is CASSQDIGLGGYTF. Written as DNA, the CDR3 is TGTGCCAGCAGCCAAGATATCGGGTTGGGTGGCTACACCTTC.

The chain uses TRBV18 and TRBJ1-2; D call uncertain. Deletions cut 2 bases from V and 0 bases from J, with 10 bases between. Germline values: CDR1 KGHSH, CDR2 LQKENI. The CDR3 totals 15 residues. The CDR3 here is CASSPAQDSNYGYTF. The CDR3 DNA is TGTGCCAGCTCACCAGCCCAGGACTCTAACTATGGCTACACCTTC.

This sequence joins TRBV3-1 (or the pseudogene TRBV3-2) and TRBJ1-6, with a possible D match to TRBD1 (5 bases). Germline V lookup: CDR1 LGHDT, CDR2 YNNKEL (reference sequence). Trimming left V 0 bases short and J 0 bases short, with 12 bases between. The CDR3 consists of 18 residues. The CDR3 bases are TGTGCCAGCAGCCAAGAGTGGGGGAGGAGCTCCTATAATTCACCCCTCCACTTT. Translated, it gives CASSQEWGRSSYNSPLHF.

V is TRBV6-6 and J is TRBJ1-1; TRBD1 is a possible D gene (6 bases). The CDR3 length is 14 residues. Germline CDR1 reads MNHNY; CDR2 reads SVGAGI (reference sequence). With 3 bases removed from V and 7 bases from J, the gap between germline ends came to 15 bases. The CDR3, as DNA: TGTGCCAGCAGTTATGGGGACATACCTATTGAAGCTTTCTTT. Translated: CASSYGDIPIEAFF.

V is TRBV5-4 and J is TRBJ2-3, with TRBD2 matching 8 bases. The junction had 13 bases not matched to a gene; V was cut back by 4 bases and J by 6 bases. The CDR3 extends over 16 amino acids. The germline gives CDR1 SGHNT, CDR2 YYREEE (reference sequence). CDR3 coding DNA: TGTGCCAGCAGCCCCGGGGGGGGACGCGGGGCCGATACGCAGTATTTT. Amino acid sequence: CASSPGGGRGADTQYF.

The gene calls are TRBV28 and TRBJ1-2; D might be TRBD1 (6 bases). In germline, CDR1 is MDHEN, CDR2 SYDVKM. CDR3 size: 14 residues. Trimming took off 6 bases at V and 4 bases at J, with 15 bases between the two ends. CDR3 DNA sequence: TGTGCCAGCAGCTCAGTACAGGGTCCCTATGGCTACACCTTC. Translating it yields CASSSVQGPYGYTF.

The V call is TRBV19, the J call TRBJ1-1; D is undetermined. The CDR3 extends over 14 amino acids. The V gene lost 3 bases and the J gene lost 0 bases, with 8 bases spanning the gap. Germline CDR1 and CDR2: LNHDA and SQIVND (reference sequence). CDR3 region: CASSMAGMNTEAFF. CDR3 DNA: TGTGCCAGTAGTATGGCAGGCATGAACACTGAAGCTTTCTTT.

The V call is TRBV4-1, the J call TRBJ2-1; 9 nucleotides match TRBD1. Germline V gene data show CDR1 as MGHRA and CDR2 as YSYEKL. The CDR3 has 15 residues. After removal of 3 bases from V and 0 bases from J, the junction contained 0 bases not matched to a gene. As DNA, the CDR3 is TGCGCCAGCAGCCAGGACAGGGGCTCCTACAATGAGCAGTTCTTC. This translates into CASSQDRGSYNEQFF.

V usage is TRBV12-3 or TRBV12-4 and J usage is TRBJ2-1; D may be TRBD2 (5 bases). The length of the CDR3 is 13 residues. Trimming took 6 bases from V and 8 from J, leaving 14 bases between them. CDR3 sequence (DNA): TGTGCCAGCAGCTTGAGGGCCCACGATGAGCAGTTCTTC. Amino acid sequence: CASSLRAHDEQFF.

This clone turned up a few times. This sequence joins TRBV9 and TRBJ2-7; 9 nucleotides align to TRBD2. The CDR3 consists of 15 residues. V was pared by 3 bases and J by 3 bases, with 7 bases of the junction left unmatched. Germline-derived CDR1 and CDR2 are SGDLS and YYNGEE. The CDR3 here is CASSAGGSGSYEQYF. The CDR3 DNA is TGTGCCAGCAGCGCCGGTGGTAGCGGGAGCTACGAGCAGTACTTC. Looking up the rest from reference TRBV9 and TRBJ2-7 gives the full variable domain: DSGVTQTPKHLITATGQRVTLRCSPRSGDLSVYWYQQSLDQGLQFLIQYYNGEERAKGNILERFSAQQFPDLHSELNLSSLELGDSALYFCASSAGGSGSYEQYFGPGTRLTVT.

The chain has TRBV7-2 and TRBJ2-6; D gene unclear. With 5 bases removed from V and 4 bases from J, the gap between germline ends came to 6 bases. Germline lookup yields CDR1 SGHTA and CDR2 FQGNSA. The CDR3 spans 13 residues. CDR3 nucleotides: TGTGCCAGCAGCCTCGGGGGGGCCAACGTCCTGACTTTC. This sequence encodes CASSLGGANVLTF.

The chain uses TRBV6-5 and TRBJ2-5; tentative D call: TRBD1 (6 bases). Trimming took 8 bases from V and 5 from J, leaving 21 bases between them. The germline V gene encodes CDR1 MNHEY and CDR2 SVGAGI. This CDR3 contains 15 residues. The CDR3: CASGLGDTARETQYF. The DNA for the CDR3 is TGTGCCAGCGGGCTTGGGGACACGGCTCGGGAGACCCAGTACTTC.

This clone was picked up a small number of times. J is TRBJ2-7 and V is TRBV2; 7 nucleotides match TRBD1. Per the germline V gene, CDR1 is SNHLY and CDR2 is FYNNEI. V was clipped by 7 bases and J by 3 bases; unmatched bases: 12. This CDR3 is built from 15 residues. In DNA form, the CDR3 reads TGTGCCAGCATTGACACTCAGACAGGGATCTACGAGCAGTACTTC. Encoded protein: CASIDTQTGIYEQYF.

This chain connects TRBV10-3 to TRBJ2-7, with TRBD2 matching 11 bases. Germline V lookup: CDR1 ENHRY, CDR2 SYGVKD. J was trimmed by 2 bases and V by 0 bases; bases with no gene match: 3. This CDR3 is built from 16 residues. The CDR3 sequence: CAISESGLAGPYEQYF. The CDR3 DNA is TGTGCCATCAGTGAGTCCGGACTAGCGGGTCCCTACGAGCAGTACTTC.

The chain employs TRBV12-3 or TRBV12-4 and TRBJ1-2, with D uncertain. The CDR3 sequence is 12 residues long. The germline V and J ends were trimmed by 10 bases and 4 bases, with 13 bases remaining between them. CDR3 residues: CATDQTSYGYTF. The CDR3 DNA reads as TGTGCCACAGACCAGACAAGCTATGGCTACACCTTC.

This sequence joins TRBV2 and TRBJ2-2, with 8 bases that match TRBD2. The CDR3 is 15 residues long. Trimming cost V 5 bases and J 2 bases; bases outside gene matches: 4. Germline loops: CDR1 SNHLY, CDR2 FYNNEI. For the CDR3, the DNA is TGTGCCAGCAGTATCGGGGGGGCCAACACCGGGGAGCTGTTTTTT. Translating gives CASSIGGANTGELFF.